The sequence of this TCR beta chain was determined in a study of shared clonotypes between healthy human individuals. All participating donors were Caucasian adults from Nashville, Tennessee. The study separated CD4+ cells into CD45RA+ naive and CD45RA-negative memory subsets. Profiled with immunoSEQ multiplex PCR; TCRdb holds only in-frame clones, not every one. Here the sample spans over 2 million clones, about 95% being singletons. A single count supports this clone. Sequences were obtained from naive CD4+ T cells sorted from blood. Noted subset: CD45RA+ positively selected. This TCR derives from a man between 18 and 29 years old in good health.

The CDR3 sequence: CASSARGLAGTQYF. The DNA of the CDR3 is TGTGCCAGCAGTGCCCGGGGACTAGCGGGGACCCAGTACTTC. The genes are TRBV2 and TRBJ2-5; 12 bases align to TRBD2. CDR3 length: 14 amino acids. Germline assignment: CDR1 SNHLY and CDR2 FYNNEI. With V trimmed by 4 bases and J by 7 bases, 4 bases remained unmatched.